This T cell receptor beta chain comes out of a study of blood T cells in healthy people across ages. The CDR3 is 16 residues long. Trimming removed 2 bases from V and 4 bases from J; junction bases left unmatched: 9. Germline V lookup: CDR1 SGHTA, CDR2 FQGNSA. PCR was performed a second time for 7 to 11 cycles using a sample-barcoded 5' primer and a J-beta primer mix. In TCRdb, the 5' RACE reads were re-called with MiXCR into one record per CDR3 protein. The data hold about 730,000 distinct CDR3 sequences, with approximately 39% observed a single time. This receptor was identified in a woman aged 55 to 70 in good health. Sequences were obtained from blood. The chain is built from TRBV7-2 and TRBJ2-3, with 7 positions matching TRBD2. CDR3 in DNA: TGTGCCAGCAGCTTATCGGAGGGAGGGCCCGCAGATACGCAGTATTTT. This encodes CASSLSEGGPADTQYF.